The 3 T cell receptor beta chains below all came from one sample that was sequenced in a study of blood T cells in healthy people across ages. The second PCR ran roughly 7 to 11 cycles with a sample-barcoded 5' primer and J-beta primers. TCRdb used MiXCR to reprocess the 5' RACE reads, holding one entry per CDR3 protein. This sample has some 790,000 distinct CDR3 sequences, with around 28% found just once. The source material was blood. The receptors were sampled from an elderly woman in good health.

This clonotype was recorded many times. V is TRBV5-1 and J is TRBJ2-7; the match to TRBD1 covers 7 bases. J was trimmed by 4 bases and V by 3 bases; bases with no gene match: 10. CDR3 length: 15 amino acids. Germline-derived CDR1 and CDR2 are SGHRS and YFSETQ. CDR3: CASSSRGTVPYEQYF. Here the CDR3 DNA reads TGCGCCAGCAGCTCGAGGGGGACAGTCCCTTACGAGCAGTACTTC.

This chain links TRBV4-3 with TRBJ1-6, with 9 bases that match TRBD1. Losses at the gene ends were 0 bases for V and 6 bases for J; bases not matched to a gene: 3. The V gene's germline CDR1 is LGHNA and CDR2 YSLEER. The CDR3 contains 16 residues. CDR3 DNA sequence: TGCGCCAGCAGCCAAGAGCGGACAGGGGTTAATTCACCCCTCCACTTT. This encodes CASSQERTGVNSPLHF.

The table lists this clonotype with a few counts. The gene calls are TRBV2 and TRBJ2-5; TRBD2 matches at 8 bases. The DNA end favors TRBJ2-7, so the J call may be wrong. Germline CDR1 and CDR2: SNHLY and FYNNEI. This CDR3 region has 15 residues. As DNA, the CDR3 is TGTGCCAGCAGTGGACCCTCGGGGGGGGGCGACGAGCAGTACTTC. Translation gives CASSGPSGGGDEQYF.